Described below is a single T cell receptor (beta chain) sequence and its context. Its antigen is unidentified. The germline V and J ends were trimmed by 2 bases and 0 bases, with 10 bases remaining between them. In germline, CDR1 is MGHDK, CDR2 SYGVNS. The CDR3 covers 16 residues. Tuberculin skin test and IGRA determined adolescents' latent tuberculosis status at entry. Method: immunoSEQ multiplex PCR; TCRdb's copy keeps in-frame clones and lacks some. The sample carries tens of thousands of clones, 95% recorded once. The data are from a study of T cells in tuberculosis. Study results and limitations: Shorter CDR3-alpha in active tuberculosis partly drove smaller distances. A GMM-specific repertoire classifier reached roughly 87% accuracy, AUROC more than 0.8.

The specimen sequenced was PBMCs. This chain links TRBV25-1 with TRBJ1-4; no reliable D call. The source of this sequence is a donor between 10 and 29 years old with latent tuberculosis or without tuberculosis infection. CDR3 sequence reads: CASSEKAEATNEKLFF. The CDR3 DNA is TGTGCCAGCAGTGAAAAGGCGGAAGCAACTAATGAAAAACTGTTTTTT.